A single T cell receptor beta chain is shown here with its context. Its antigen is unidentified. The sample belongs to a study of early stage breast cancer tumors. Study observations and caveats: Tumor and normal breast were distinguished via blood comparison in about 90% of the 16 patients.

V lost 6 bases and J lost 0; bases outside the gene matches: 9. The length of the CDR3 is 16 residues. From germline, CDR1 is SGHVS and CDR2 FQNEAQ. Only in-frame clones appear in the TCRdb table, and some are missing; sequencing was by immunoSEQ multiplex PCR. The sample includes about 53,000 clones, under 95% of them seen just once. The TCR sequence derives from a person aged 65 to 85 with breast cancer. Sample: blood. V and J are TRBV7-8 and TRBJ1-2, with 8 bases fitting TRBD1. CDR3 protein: CASRPTMDRANYGYTF. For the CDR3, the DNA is TGTGCCAGCAGACCGACTATGGACAGGGCTAACTATGGCTACACCTTC.